A single T cell receptor beta chain is shown here with its context. Its target is not known. The CDR3 does not close with the conserved phenylalanine or tryptophan, likely indicating a read error. Treg sorting used a CD4+CD25+CD127-/low gate. TRBV12-4/TRBJ1-2 clonotypes were amplified with adaptor-ligated barcode primers. TCRdb independently ran MiXCR on the multiplex PCR reads; one entry per CDR3 protein. Seen here are roughly 430 distinct CDR3 sequences, about 31% observed once, and the top ten hold around 20%. Study observations and caveats: Greatest tumor Treg TCR overlap was with tumor naive CD4+ cells.

The germline V and J ends were trimmed by 1 base and 5 bases, with 11 bases remaining between them. The CDR3 totals 14 residues. The source is a female donor with breast cancer. V usage is TRBV12-3 or TRBV12-4 and J usage is TRBJ1-2; D unresolved. Sequences were obtained from tumor-infiltrating Tregs sorted from the breast tumor. Here the CDR3 reads CASSLEYGPYGYTS. CDR3 nucleotide sequence: TGTGCCAGCAGTTTAGAGTACGGCCCTTATGGCTACACCTCC.